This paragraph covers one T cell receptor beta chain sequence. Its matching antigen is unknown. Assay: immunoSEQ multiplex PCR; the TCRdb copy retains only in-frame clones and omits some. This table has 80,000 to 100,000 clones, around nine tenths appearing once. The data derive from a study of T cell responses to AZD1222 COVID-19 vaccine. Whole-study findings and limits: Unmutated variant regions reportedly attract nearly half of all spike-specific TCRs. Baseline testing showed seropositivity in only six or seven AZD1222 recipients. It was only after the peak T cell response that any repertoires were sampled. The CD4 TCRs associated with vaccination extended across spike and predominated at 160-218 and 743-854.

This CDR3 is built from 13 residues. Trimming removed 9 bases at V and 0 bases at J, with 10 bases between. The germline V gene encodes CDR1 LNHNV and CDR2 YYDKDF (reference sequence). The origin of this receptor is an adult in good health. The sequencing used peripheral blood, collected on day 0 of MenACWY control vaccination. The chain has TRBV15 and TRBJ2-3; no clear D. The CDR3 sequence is CATSPTSTDTQYF. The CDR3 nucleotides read TGTGCCACGAGCCCGACAAGCACAGATACGCAGTATTTT.